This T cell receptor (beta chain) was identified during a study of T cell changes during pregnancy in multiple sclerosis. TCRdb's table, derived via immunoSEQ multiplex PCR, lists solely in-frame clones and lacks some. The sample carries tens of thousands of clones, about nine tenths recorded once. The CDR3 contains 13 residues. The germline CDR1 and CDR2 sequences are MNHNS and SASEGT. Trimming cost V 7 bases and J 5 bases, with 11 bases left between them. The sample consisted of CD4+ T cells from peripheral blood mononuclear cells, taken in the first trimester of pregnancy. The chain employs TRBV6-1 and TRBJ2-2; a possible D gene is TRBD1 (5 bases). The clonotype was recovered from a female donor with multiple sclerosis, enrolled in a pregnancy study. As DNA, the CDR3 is TGTGCCAGCACCGCAGGGTGGACCGGGGAGCTGTTTTTT. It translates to CASTAGWTGELFF.